This is a list of T cell receptor beta chains from one sample in a study of blood T cell repertoires in COVID-19. Assay: immunoSEQ multiplex PCR; the TCRdb copy retains only in-frame clones and omits some. The sample consists of tens of thousands of clones, 80% to 90% of them appearing once. Material for sequencing was peripheral blood. These receptors originate from a woman in her fifties or sixties with acute or convalescent COVID-19. Each CDR3 is given with its conserved first and last residue. A D gene is named only where the DNA matches it firmly. Where a row states a size, it is once, few, many or the class of an expanded clone; other rows omit it.

clone size	V gene	J gene	D gene	CDR3 DNA	CDR3 protein
few	TRBV5-1	TRBJ2-5	TRBD2	TGCGCCAGCAGCCAGGGACTAGCGGGCTTTAGGGAGGAGACCCAGTACTTC	CASSQGLAGFREETQYF
few	TRBV5-1	TRBJ2-7	TRBD2	TGCGCCAGCAGCTCAACAGGAGCGGGAGAGAATTTCAGGTACTTC	CASSSTGAGENFRYF
NA	TRBV5-6	TRBJ2-7	NA	TGTGCCAGCAGGACTAACTCCTACGAGCAGTACTTC	CASRTNSYEQYF
NA	TRBV7-3	TRBJ1-2	TRBD1	TGTGCCAGCAGCTTAACGGGACAGTCCTATGGCTACACCTTC	CASSLTGQSYGYTF
NA	TRBV5-1	TRBJ2-1	NA	TGCGCCAGCGGCTGGGGGTCGGGAGTCAATGAGCAGTTCTTC	CASGWGSGVNEQFF
once	TRBV5-1	TRBJ1-2	TRBD1	TGCGCCAGCAGCATAGGGACAGGGATCTCCTATGGCTACACCTTC	CASSIGTGISYGYTF
NA	TRBV5-1	TRBJ1-2	TRBD1	TGCGCCAGCAGACCGGGACAGGGGGCTTATGGCTACACCTTC	CASRPGQGAYGYTF
once	TRBV18	TRBJ1-4	NA	TGTGCCAGCTCCCTTAATGAAAAACTGTTTTTT	CASSLNEKLFF
NA	TRBV6-5	TRBJ2-7	TRBD1	TGTGCCAGCAGTTCTGGGGCAGGGGGCATATACGAGCAGTACTTC	CASSSGAGGIYEQYF
once	TRBV29-1	TRBJ1-2	TRBD1	TGCAGCGGGGAGGGGGGACAGGGCTTTGATGGCTACACCTTC	CSGEGGQGFDGYTF
few	TRBV3-1/TRBV3-2	TRBJ1-1	NA	TGTGCCAGCAGCCAAGAGGCGGAGAACACTGAAGCTTTCTTT	CASSQEAENTEAFF
NA	TRBV19	TRBJ1-1	NA	TGTGCCAGTACGGACATGAACACTGAAGCTTTCTTT	CASTDMNTEAFF
NA	TRBV24-1	TRBJ2-2	NA	TGTGCCACCCGAGAAGCGAACACCGGGGAGCTGTTTTTT	CATREANTGELFF
NA	TRBV30	TRBJ2-5	TRBD2	TGTGCCTGGAGTGATCCCGCGCGGGAGCTGGAAGAGACCCAGTACTTC	CAWSDPARELEETQYF
once	TRBV11-2	TRBJ2-1	TRBD2	TGTGCCAGCAGCTCCGCCACTAGCGGGGTCTATCATGAGCAGTTCTTC	CASSSATSGVYHEQFF
NA	TRBV29-1	TRBJ1-1	NA	TGCAAACGGGGCAGGGAGGGATACGTCGTGGGCACTGAAGCTTTCTTT	CKRGREGYVVGTEAFF
NA	TRBV5-1	TRBJ1-1	NA	TGCGCCAGCAGCTCACAGGGCCCACTGGAGAACACTGAAGCTTTCTTT	CASSSQGPLENTEAFF
once	TRBV11-2	TRBJ2-7	TRBD1	TGTGCCAGCAGCTTGACAGGGGGCGGAAACGAGCAGTACTTC	CASSLTGGGNEQYF
NA	TRBV6-4	TRBJ2-3	TRBD2	TGTGCCAGCACCCTAGCGGGGGCATCAGATACGCAGTATTTT	CASTLAGASDTQYF
NA	TRBV2	TRBJ1-5	NA	TGTGCCAGCAGTGGAGGCAATCAGCCCCAGCATTTT	CASSGGNQPQHF
once	TRBV9	TRBJ1-4	TRBD1	TGTGCCAGCAGCTCACAGGGGGCAACTAATGAAAAACTGTTTTTT	CASSSQGATNEKLFF
NA	TRBV6-5	TRBJ1-2	NA	TGTGCCAGCAGTTATCGGGCAGGGTATGGCTACACCTTC	CASSYRAGYGYTF
NA	TRBV27	TRBJ1-6	TRBD1	TGTGCCAGCAGCGACAGGGGATGGAATTCACCCCTCCACTTT	CASSDRGWNSPLHF
NA	TRBV10-1	TRBJ2-1	TRBD2	TGCGCCAGCAGTACGGGACTAGTTAATGAGCAGTTCTTC	CASSTGLVNEQFF
NA	TRBV2	TRBJ1-2	NA	TGTGCCAGCAGTGAATTGGGGGCGGACTATGGCTACACCTTC	CASSELGADYGYTF
NA	TRBV12-3/TRBV12-4	TRBJ2-1	TRBD2	TGTGCCAGCAGTGGACTAGCGGTCTATCAGTTCTTC	CASSGLAVYQFF
few	TRBV29-1	TRBJ1-1	NA	TGCAGCGAGAGGACGGGAGGGGACACTGAAGCTTTCTTT	CSERTGGDTEAFF